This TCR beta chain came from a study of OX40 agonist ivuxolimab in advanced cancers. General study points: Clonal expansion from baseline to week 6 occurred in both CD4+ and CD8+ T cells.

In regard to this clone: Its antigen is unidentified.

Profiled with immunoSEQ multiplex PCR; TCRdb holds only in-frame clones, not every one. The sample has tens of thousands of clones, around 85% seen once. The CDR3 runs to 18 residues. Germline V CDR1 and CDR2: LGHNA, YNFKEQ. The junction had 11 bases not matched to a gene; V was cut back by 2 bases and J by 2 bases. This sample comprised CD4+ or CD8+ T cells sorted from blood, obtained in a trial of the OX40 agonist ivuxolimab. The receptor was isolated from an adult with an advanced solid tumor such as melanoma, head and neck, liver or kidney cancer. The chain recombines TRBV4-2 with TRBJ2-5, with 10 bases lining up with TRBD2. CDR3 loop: CASSQLVASGRSQETQYF. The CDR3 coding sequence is TGTGCCAGCAGCCAATTAGTTGCTAGCGGGAGAAGTCAAGAGACCCAGTACTTC.